The T cell receptor beta chain described here comes from a study of human thymus T cells. Study findings and constraints: Unrelated individuals were reported by related research to share highly overlapping thymic repertoires.

This table comes from immunoSEQ multiplex PCR, and its TCRdb copy is limited to in-frame clones, with some not included. The table includes roughly 86,000 clones, approximately 97% detected once. Germline V lookup: CDR1 SGHNT, CDR2 YYREEE (reference sequence). The CDR3 has 16 amino acids. J gave up 0 bases and V 0 bases, and 2 bases lay outside the gene matches. As regards this clone: Its cognate antigen is unknown.

From resections taken during corrective heart surgery, the thymus tissue was obtained. Samples came from healthy Finnish infants during open corrective cardiac surgery. The source material was thymus tissue. This chain uses TRBV5-4 with TRBJ2-7; TRBD2 aligns across 11 bases. This sequence originates from a boy in the first two years of life with a congenital heart defect but otherwise immunologically healthy. The CDR3 nucleotides read TGTGCCAGCAGCTTGGGCCTAGCGGGGGGCTCCTACGAGCAGTACTTC. Protein sequence: CASSLGLAGGSYEQYF.